The TCR beta chain described here comes from a study of control samples from healthy donors and cancer patients (dated by TCRdb to about 2020). Regarding this clone: Its antigen is currently not known. Per-base qualities were not stored, and no clone one base away is much larger.

The CDR3 goes from the cysteine to the phenylalanine over 15 residues. Of all the DNA, just the CDR3 is kept, 45 bases in frame from base 1. The germline V gene specifies SQVTM as CDR1 and ANQGSEA as CDR2. The V end loses 1 base and the J end loses 4 bases, and a stretch of 16 bases separates them. To prepare the library, the immunoSEQ multiplex PCR assay was applied. In TCRdb, the immuneACCESS table is reduced to in-frame sequences with V and J assigned. These tables do not hold every clone; where another copy was compared, an unresolved V gene accounts for under half, and the others remain unexplained. The table for this sample lists some 150,000 clones; approximately 94% of them were counted only once. The top ten hold roughly 13% of the sample.

The sequence derives from a man aged 35-49 years in good health. Sequenced material: blood. The chain couples TRBV29-1 to TRBJ1-1; TRBD1 is a possible D gene, resting on 5 matching bases. The CDR3 reads CSVEGRQSLGTEAFF. The nucleotide sequence reads TGCAGCGTTGAAGGCCGACAGTCATTGGGCACTGAAGCTTTCTTT.